Described below is a single T cell receptor (beta chain) sequence and its context. This record belongs to a study of T cells expressing NK-cell markers. CDR3 length: 16 residues. The germline CDR1 and CDR2 sequences are MNHEY and SVGEGT. In generating TCR beta cDNA, 5'RACE template switching with UMIs was used. TCRdb reprocessed the 5' RACE reads, with one entry per CDR3 protein and no DNA. The ten top clones account for around 20%, within a sample of more than 90,000 distinct CDR3 sequences. Specimen: blood T cells: a sorted CD56 or NKG2C T cell subset, CD4+ or CD8+ T cells, or bulk PBMC T cells (not recorded which). The sequence derives from a woman aged 18 to 69 in good health. The chain employs TRBV6-2 or TRBV6-3 and TRBJ2-1. The CDR3 loop reads CASSYSSQYPYNEQFF.